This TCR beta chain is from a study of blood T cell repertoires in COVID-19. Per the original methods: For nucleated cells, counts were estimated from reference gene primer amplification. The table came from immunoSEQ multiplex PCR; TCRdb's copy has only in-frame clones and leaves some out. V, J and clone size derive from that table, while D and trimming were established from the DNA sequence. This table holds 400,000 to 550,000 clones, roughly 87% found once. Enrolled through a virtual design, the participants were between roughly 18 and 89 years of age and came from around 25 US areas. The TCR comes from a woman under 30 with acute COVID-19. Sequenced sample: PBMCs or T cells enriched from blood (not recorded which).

CDR3 nucleotides: TGTGCCAGCAGAGGACAGGGGTCTGAAGCTTTCTTT. This gives the protein CASRGQGSEAFF. The rearrangement links TRBV25-1 to TRBJ1-1; 9 bases match TRBD1. The CDR3 length is 12 residues. Germline loops: CDR1 MGHDK, CDR2 SYGVNS. V was clipped by 6 bases and J by 6 bases; unmatched bases: 2.